The clone carrying this T cell receptor beta chain has more than one count but fewer than ten. Its target is unknown. The record originates from a study of cytomegalovirus exposure and HLA in healthy donors. Trimming took off 4 bases at V and 3 bases at J, with 10 bases between the two ends. The CDR3 is made up of 12 amino acids. Germline CDR1 and CDR2: GTSNPN and SVGIG (reference sequence). Study-level findings and limits: Links to common viral pathogens appeared, in a later analysis, for several of the most significant clusters. Differences between HLA loci emerged in a later analysis of TCR association rates, with DRB1 most and HLA-C fewest. Accurate prediction of HLA-A and HLA-B alleles (for most subjects) was reportedly achieved from TCR beta sequences.

60 Vbeta and 13 Jbeta primers were used in PCR. Using immunoSEQ multiplex PCR, the repertoire was profiled, and TCRdb retains in-frame clones only, with some absent. The sample holds tens of thousands of clones, over 50% seen once. Sequencing was performed on PBMCs. The clonotype was recovered from a man aged 25 to 40 in good health and CMV-seronegative. J is TRBJ2-7 and V is TRBV30; D is unresolved. CDR3 region: CAWNGESYEQYF. The CDR3 nucleotides read TGTGCCTGGAATGGAGAGAGCTACGAGCAGTACTTC.